These 31 T cell receptor beta chains share one sample of origin, sequenced in a study of T cells in Graves' hyperthyroidism and ophthalmopathy. Amplification yielded TCR beta CDR3 regions, with RNA transcripts as the source. The HTBI primer set was used in a first-round RT-PCR of the TCR CDR3. TCRdb called the multiplex PCR reads again in MiXCR, with one record for every CDR3 protein. The sample has 200,000 to 300,000 distinct CDR3 sequences; less than 20% are singletons. Source material: blood. These receptors all come from a woman between 18 and 29 years old with Graves' ophthalmopathy.

This clonotype showed up many times. The chain joins TRBV20-1 to TRBJ1-1; 8 positions agree with TRBD1. V lost 7 bases, J lost 1 base, and 8 bases stayed unmatched. The CDR3 contains 14 residues. CDR1 is DFQATT, CDR2 SNEGSKA, per germline (reference sequence). Written as DNA, the CDR3 is TGCAGTGTTACGACAGGGGCGGGGAACACTGAAGCTTTCTTT. Its protein product is CSVTTGAGNTEAFF.

This clonotype has at least ten counts. The chain employs TRBV11-3 and TRBJ2-1; no firm D call. This CDR3 comprises 12 residues. Germline V gene sequence: CDR1 SGHNT, CDR2 YENEEA. Trimming removed 4 bases from V and 7 bases from J, with 8 bases in between. The CDR3 DNA reads as TGTGCCAGCAGCTACGGAGCGAATGAGCAGTTCTTC. Its translation is CASSYGANEQFF.

This clonotype was seen repeatedly, ten times or more. This chain links TRBV5-6 with TRBJ1-1, with D tentatively TRBD1 (6 bases). The V end lost 4 bases, the J end lost 3 bases, and 16 bases lay between the germline ends. CDR1 and CDR2 (germline): SGHDT, YYEEEE. The length of the CDR3 is 15 residues. This CDR3 reads CASSPMDSGDTEAFF. The DNA of the CDR3 is TGTGCCAGCAGCCCGATGGACAGTGGGGACACTGAAGCTTTCTTT.

The sample holds a few counts of this clonotype. J is TRBJ2-3 and V is TRBV4-2; 12 nucleotides match TRBD2. The germline V gene encodes CDR1 LGHNA and CDR2 YNFKEQ. The CDR3 covers 17 residues. V dropped 3 bases and J dropped 6; count of bases not matched to a gene: 10. The CDR3 DNA follows: TGTGCCAGCAGCCACGGGACTAGCGGGCCTGTCCGGGATACGCAGTATTTT. Its protein product is CASSHGTSGPVRDTQYF.

This clonotype was seen ten or more times. The chain is built from TRBV7-2 and TRBJ2-1; D gene ambiguous. The CDR3 has 13 residues. Trimming shortened V by 4 bases and J by 9 bases, and 13 bases separated the two germline ends. The germline V gene encodes CDR1 SGHTA and CDR2 FQGNSA. The CDR3 reads CASSSDLVGEQFF. In DNA form, the CDR3 reads TGTGCCAGCAGCTCCGACTTGGTGGGTGAGCAGTTCTTC.

The sample holds many counts of this clonotype. The chain joins TRBV11-2 to TRBJ1-2; TRBD1 aligns across 10 bases. After removal of 5 bases from V and 8 bases from J, the junction contained 14 bases not matched to a gene. The germline gives CDR1 SGHAT, CDR2 FQNNGV. This CDR3 contains 16 residues. The CDR3 loop is CASSPVRQGAAGGYTF. CDR3 DNA: TGTGCCAGCAGCCCCGTTAGACAGGGGGCCGCGGGGGGCTACACCTTC.

In this sample, this clonotype turned up many times. The chain has TRBV6-5 and TRBJ2-7, with TRBD1 matching 7 bases. Germline CDR1 and CDR2: MNHEY and SVGAGI. V gave up 2 bases and J gave up 1 base; unmatched junction bases: 8. The CDR3 covers 16 residues. CDR3 region: CASSYGDSYISYEQYF. CDR3 DNA: TGTGCCAGCAGTTACGGGGACAGCTATATTTCCTACGAGCAGTACTTC.

This clonotype was observed many times. This chain joins TRBV28 and TRBJ2-3, with 10 positions matching TRBD2. The CDR3 has 17 amino acids. Germline CDR1 and CDR2: MDHEN and SYDVKM. The junction had 6 bases not matched to a gene; V was cut back by 2 bases and J by 1 base. The CDR3 coding sequence is TGTGCCAGCAGTTTACAAGCCGGGACTAGCGGCACAGATACGCAGTATTTT. It encodes CASSLQAGTSGTDTQYF.

This clonotype has a count of ten or more. This chain links TRBV6-2 or TRBV6-3 with TRBJ1-2; no firm D call. V dropped 3 bases and J dropped 4 bases, with 9 bases sitting between them. Germline V gives CDR1 MNHEY, CDR2 SVGEGT. The CDR3 is made up of 13 amino acids. In DNA, the CDR3 is TGTGCCAGCAGTTATAATGTCTTCTATGGCTACACCTTC. It specifies CASSYNVFYGYTF.

The chain combines TRBV20-1 with TRBJ2-3; D is unclear. The CDR3 contains 13 residues. V lost 4 bases and J 3 bases, leaving 11 bases between the germline ends. Germline lookup yields CDR1 DFQATT and CDR2 SNEGSKA (reference sequence). The chain's CDR3 is CSAKLSITDTQYF. DNA for the CDR3: TGCAGTGCTAAATTATCCATAACAGATACGCAGTATTTT.

This clonotype was picked up many times. This sequence joins TRBV11-2 and TRBJ2-1; D is uncertain. Germline V gives CDR1 SGHAT, CDR2 FQNNGV. V lost 4 bases and J lost 0, with 13 bases in between. This CDR3 has 16 amino acids. CDR3 in amino acids: CASSSGRAVSYNEQFF. DNA of the CDR3: TGTGCCAGCAGCTCCGGACGGGCAGTCTCCTACAATGAGCAGTTCTTC. The full variable domain, with the rest looked up from reference TRBV11-2 and TRBJ2-1, is EAGVAQSPRYKIIEKRQSVAFWCNPISGHATLYWYQQILGQGPKLLIQFQNNGVVDDSQLPKDRFSAERLKGVDSTLKIQPAKLEDSAVYLCASSSGRAVSYNEQFFGPGTRLTVL.

In its sample, this clonotype was seen many times. V gene TRBV29-1 combines with J gene TRBJ2-3; perhaps TRBD1 as D (6 bases). Looked up from germline, CDR1 is SQVTM and CDR2 is ANQGSEA. The CDR3 consists of 13 residues. Trimming stripped 7 bases from V and 2 bases from J, with 13 bases between. CDR3 nucleotide sequence: TGCAGCGGCGGACAGATGAACACAGATACGCAGTATTTT. It specifies CSGGQMNTDTQYF.

The chain joins TRBV7-3 to TRBJ2-7, with TRBD2 identical over 11 bases. The length of the CDR3 is 17 residues. V trimming: 5 bases; J trimming: 0 bases; junction bases outside the gene matches: 9. Germline V CDR1 and CDR2: SGHTA, FQGTGA. The CDR3 region has the DNA TGTGCCAGCAGCCCCGGGACTAGCGGTTCAACCTCCTACGAGCAGTACTTC. Its translation is CASSPGTSGSTSYEQYF.

This clonotype was seen many times. The chain carries TRBV7-9 and TRBJ2-5, with 10 bases aligning to TRBD1. The CDR3 is made up of 15 amino acids. V trimming: 3 bases; J trimming: 3 bases; junction bases outside the gene matches: 4. Germline lookup yields CDR1 SEHNR and CDR2 FQNEAQ (reference sequence). The CDR3 loop reads CASSFPGTGEETQYF. In DNA, the CDR3 is TGTGCCAGCAGCTTCCCCGGGACAGGGGAAGAGACCCAGTACTTC.

Ten or more counts support this clonotype. The V and J genes are TRBV27 and TRBJ1-5, with D possibly TRBD1 on 5 matching bases. Germline CDR1 MNHEY, CDR2 SMNVEV (reference sequence). The V end was cut by 1 base, the J end by 2 bases, with 12 bases between. The CDR3 contains 16 residues. The CDR3 DNA sequence: TGTGCCAGCAGTTTATTTGCCAGGGAGGGCAATCAGCCCCAGCATTTT. It encodes CASSLFAREGNQPQHF.

Ten or more counts support this clonotype. This sequence joins TRBV7-3 and TRBJ2-1; tentatively, D is TRBD1 or TRBD2 (5 bases each). V lost 2 bases and J 5 bases, leaving 13 bases between the germline ends. The CDR3 is 15 amino acids. CDR1 is SGHTA, CDR2 FQGTGA, per germline. CDR3 amino acids: CASSLVTGPNNEQFF. CDR3 DNA sequence: TGTGCCAGCAGCTTAGTAACGGGACCTAACAATGAGCAGTTCTTC.

The J gene is TRBJ2-7, the V gene TRBV28, with TRBD2 as a possible D gene (6 bases). V gave up 4 bases and J gave up 2 bases, with 6 bases separating them. Looked up from germline, CDR1 is MDHEN and CDR2 is SYDVKM. The CDR3 is made up of 12 amino acids. As DNA, the CDR3 is TGTGCCAGCAGTTGGAGGGCCTACGAGCAGTACTTC. Translation gives CASSWRAYEQYF.

Many counts were recorded for this clonotype. The genes are TRBV20-1 and TRBJ1-2; D uncertain. The CDR3 runs to 16 residues. The germline gives CDR1 DFQATT, CDR2 SNEGSKA (reference sequence). V was shortened by 2 bases and J by 0 bases, with 16 bases between the two germline ends. The CDR3 region has the DNA TGCAGTGCTAGACAGAGGACCGTCCCGTCTAACTATGGCTACACCTTC. Translating it yields CSARQRTVPSNYGYTF.

The V call is TRBV28, the J call TRBJ2-7, with 8 bases identical to TRBD1. Germline V gene data show CDR1 as MDHEN and CDR2 as SYDVKM. Trimming took 3 bases from V and 2 from J; bases not matched to a gene: 6. CDR3 length equals 15 residues. The CDR3 sequence is CASSLAGGETYEQYF. In nucleotides, the CDR3 is TGTGCCAGCAGTTTGGCAGGGGGCGAGACCTACGAGCAGTACTTC.

This clonotype was seen many times. V is TRBV12-3 or TRBV12-4 and J is TRBJ2-3; TRBD2 aligns across 16 bases. CDR3 size: 18 residues. Unmatched junction bases numbered 8, after V lost 6 bases and J lost 2 bases. The CDR3 nucleotides read TGTGCCAGCAGCAAGGGACTAGCGGGGGGGCCGGTCACAGATACGCAGTATTTT. Amino acids: CASSKGLAGGPVTDTQYF.

A remark on this clonotype: The missing conserved phenylalanine or tryptophan at the end of this CDR3 makes a read error likely. The chain uses TRBV7-8 and TRBJ1-1; D may be TRBD1 (5 bases). V was shortened by 5 bases and J by 1 base, with 14 bases between the two germline ends. The CDR3 length is 15 residues. CDR1 is SGHVS, CDR2 FQNEAQ, per germline. CDR3 in amino acids: CASSLETVENTEAFL. In nucleotides, the CDR3 is TGTGCCAGCAGCCTAGAGACAGTAGAGAACACTGAAGCTTTCCTT.

A word on this clonotype: Given a much more abundant clone one base away, this may be a read error. V is TRBV2 and J is TRBJ1-4, with D perhaps TRBD1 (5 bases). CDR3 size: 13 residues. Germline loops: CDR1 SNHLY, CDR2 FYNNEI. In DNA form, the CDR3 reads TGTGACAGCAGTGAATTCAGGGTTGAAAAACTGTTTTTT. It translates to CDSSEFRVEKLFF.

This clonotype has ten or more counts. V is TRBV7-9 and J is TRBJ1-3, with D unresolved. The CDR3 length is 14 residues. Germline CDR1 and CDR2: SEHNR and FQNEAQ (reference sequence). Trimming cost V 5 bases and J 2 bases, with 10 bases left between them. The CDR3 region is CASSRAPPGNTIYF. CDR3 nucleotides: TGTGCCAGCAGCCGCGCCCCTCCTGGAAACACCATATATTTT.

This clonotype was picked up many times. This sequence joins TRBV15 and TRBJ2-1, with a tentative D call TRBD2 (6 bases). The CDR3 extends over 17 amino acids. V shed 0 bases and J shed 3 bases, with 15 bases lying between them. Germline CDR1 reads LNHNV; CDR2 reads YYDKDF (reference sequence). The CDR3 DNA sequence: TGTGCCACCAGCAGAGATCTCGCCGGGGGAATCTACAATGAGCAGTTCTTC. Its translation: CATSRDLAGGIYNEQFF.

This clonotype was recorded at least ten times. The chain links TRBV9 to TRBJ1-1, with D perhaps matching TRBD1 (5 bases). The CDR3 consists of 14 residues. V was cut by 0 bases and J by 4 bases, with 10 bases left in between. CDR1 is SGDLS, CDR2 YYNGEE, per germline. CDR3 nucleotide sequence: TGTGCCAGCAGCGTAGGAACAGGAGGCACTGAAGCTTTCTTT. Translating it yields CASSVGTGGTEAFF.

The sample holds many counts of this clonotype. The rearrangement links TRBV9 to TRBJ2-1, with 9 positions matching TRBD1. This CDR3 has 15 residues. V shed 3 bases and J 3 bases; nucleotides not matched to a gene: 4. Germline V CDR1 and CDR2: SGDLS, YYNGEE. The CDR3: CASSADRGFYNEQFF. CDR3 nucleotide sequence: TGTGCCAGCAGCGCCGACAGGGGGTTCTACAATGAGCAGTTCTTC.

Only a few counts were recorded for this clonotype. It may be a read error: a sequence one base away is much more abundant. The J gene is TRBJ2-2, the V gene TRBV6-1, with D maybe TRBD1 (6 bases). V lost 6 bases and J lost 5, with 13 bases in between. The CDR3 has 14 amino acids. CDR1 is MNHNS and CDR2 is SASEGT in the germline V gene. For the CDR3, the DNA is TGTGCCAGCAGGCAAGTCACAGGGACCGGGGAGCTGTTTTTT. Protein sequence: CASRQVTGTGELFF.

This clonotype occurred many times. The rearrangement links TRBV28 to TRBJ1-1, with D uncertain. Deletions cut 2 bases from V and 0 bases from J, with 13 bases between. Germline CDR1 MDHEN, CDR2 SYDVKM. The CDR3 has 16 amino acids. The CDR3 bases are TGTGCCAGCAGTTTAGAGGGTGAAAGAATGAACACTGAAGCTTTCTTT. Encoded protein: CASSLEGERMNTEAFF.

The table lists this clonotype with many counts. DNA of the CDR3: TGTGCCAGCCCAAGGGGGGGGCCCGGGGAGCTGTTTTTT. It is translated as CASPRGGPGELFF. This chain connects TRBV27 to TRBJ2-2, with TRBD2 as a possible D gene (7 bases). Trimming removed 8 bases from V and 6 bases from J, with 13 bases in between. CDR3 length equals 13 residues. Germline lookup yields CDR1 MNHEY and CDR2 SMNVEV (reference sequence).

This clonotype was counted at least ten times. J is TRBJ2-1 and V is TRBV7-9; TRBD2 aligns across 11 bases. This CDR3 has 16 amino acids. Germline trimming cut 4 bases from V and 4 bases from J; bases unmatched to any gene: 6. Per germline, CDR1 SEHNR and CDR2 FQNEAQ (reference sequence). The CDR3: CASSSEVAGGYNEQFF. CDR3 DNA sequence: TGTGCCAGCAGCTCAGAGGTAGCGGGAGGGTACAATGAGCAGTTCTTC.

This clonotype was detected many times. The chain links TRBV28 to TRBJ1-2; D call uncertain. The CDR3 sequence is 15 residues long. Trimming cost V 6 bases and J 4 bases, with 18 bases left between them. Germline V gene sequence: CDR1 MDHEN, CDR2 SYDVKM. CDR3 protein: CASRDDRLYAYGYTF. The CDR3 DNA follows: TGTGCCAGCAGGGACGACCGACTGTATGCCTATGGCTACACCTTC.